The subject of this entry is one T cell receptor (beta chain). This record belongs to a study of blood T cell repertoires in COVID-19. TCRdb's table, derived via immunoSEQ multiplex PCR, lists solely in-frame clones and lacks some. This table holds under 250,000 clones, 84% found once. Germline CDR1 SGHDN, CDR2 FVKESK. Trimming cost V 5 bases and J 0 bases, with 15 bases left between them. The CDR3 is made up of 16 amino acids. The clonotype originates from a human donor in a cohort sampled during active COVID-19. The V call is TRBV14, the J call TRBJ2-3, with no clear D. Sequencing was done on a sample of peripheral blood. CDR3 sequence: CASSDRVFSSTDTQYF. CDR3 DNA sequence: TGTGCCAGCAGCGACCGGGTATTTTCTAGCACAGATACGCAGTATTTT. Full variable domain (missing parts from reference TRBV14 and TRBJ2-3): EAGVTQFPSHSVIEKGQTVTLRCDPISGHDNLYWYRRVMGKEIKFLLHFVKESKQDESGMPNNRFLAERTGGTYSTLKVQPAELEDSGVYFCASSDRVFSSTDTQYFGPGTRLTVL.